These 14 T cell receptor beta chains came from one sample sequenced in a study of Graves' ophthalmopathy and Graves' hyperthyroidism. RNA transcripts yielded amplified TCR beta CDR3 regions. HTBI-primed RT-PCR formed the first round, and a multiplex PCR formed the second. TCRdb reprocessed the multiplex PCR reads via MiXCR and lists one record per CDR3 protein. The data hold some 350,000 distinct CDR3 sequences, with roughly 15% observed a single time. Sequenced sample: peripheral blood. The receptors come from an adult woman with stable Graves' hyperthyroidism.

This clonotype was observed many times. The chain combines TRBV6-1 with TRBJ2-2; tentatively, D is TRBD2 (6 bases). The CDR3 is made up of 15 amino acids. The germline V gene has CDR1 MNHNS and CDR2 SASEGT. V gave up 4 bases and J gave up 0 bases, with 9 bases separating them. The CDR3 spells CASSASGSNTGELFF. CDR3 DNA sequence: TGTGCCAGCAGTGCCAGCGGGTCGAACACCGGGGAGCTGTTTTTT.

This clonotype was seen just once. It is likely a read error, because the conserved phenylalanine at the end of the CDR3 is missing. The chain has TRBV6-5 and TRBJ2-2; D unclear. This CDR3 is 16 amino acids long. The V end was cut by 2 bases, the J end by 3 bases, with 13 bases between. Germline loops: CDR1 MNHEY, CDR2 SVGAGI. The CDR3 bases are TGTGCCAGCAGTTACCCTCTCGACGGATACACCGGGGAGCTGTTTTTG. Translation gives CASSYPLDGYTGELFL.

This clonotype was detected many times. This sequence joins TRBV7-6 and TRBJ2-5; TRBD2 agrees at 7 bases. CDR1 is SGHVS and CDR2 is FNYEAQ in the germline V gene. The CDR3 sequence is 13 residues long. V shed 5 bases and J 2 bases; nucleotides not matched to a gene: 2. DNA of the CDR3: TGTGCCAGCAGCCAACTAGCGCAAGAGACCCAGTACTTC. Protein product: CASSQLAQETQYF. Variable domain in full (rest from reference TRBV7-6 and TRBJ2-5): GAGVSQSPRYKVTKRGQDVALRCDPISGHVSLYWYRQALGQGPEFLTYFNYEAQQDKSGLPNDRFSAERPEGSISTLTIQRTEQRDSAMYRCASSQLAQETQYFGPGTRLLVL.

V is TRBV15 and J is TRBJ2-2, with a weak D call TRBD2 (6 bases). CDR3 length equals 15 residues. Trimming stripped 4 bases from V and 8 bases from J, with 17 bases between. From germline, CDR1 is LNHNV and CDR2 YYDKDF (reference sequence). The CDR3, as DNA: TGTGCCACCAGCATAAGTCGGGGGATTTTGGGGGAGCTGTTTTTT. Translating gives CATSISRGILGELFF.

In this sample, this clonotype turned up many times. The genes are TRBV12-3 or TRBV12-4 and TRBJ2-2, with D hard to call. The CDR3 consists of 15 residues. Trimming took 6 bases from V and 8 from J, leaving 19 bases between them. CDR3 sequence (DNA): TGTGCCAGCAGCCCCAGCAGAGGCCACATTGGGGAGCTGTTTTTT. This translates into CASSPSRGHIGELFF.

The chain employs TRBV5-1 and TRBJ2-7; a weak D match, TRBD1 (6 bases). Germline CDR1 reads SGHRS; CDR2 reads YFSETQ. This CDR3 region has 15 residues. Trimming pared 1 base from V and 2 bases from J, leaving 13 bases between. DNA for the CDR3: TGCGCCAGCAGCTTGAAAAGACAGGCCGCCTACGAGCAGTACTTC. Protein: CASSLKRQAAYEQYF.

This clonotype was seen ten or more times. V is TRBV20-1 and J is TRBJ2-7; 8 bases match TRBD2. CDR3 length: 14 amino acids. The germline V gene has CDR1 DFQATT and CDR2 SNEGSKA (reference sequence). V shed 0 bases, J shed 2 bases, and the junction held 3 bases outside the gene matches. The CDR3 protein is CSAREGGRTYEQYF. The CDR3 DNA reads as TGCAGTGCTAGAGAGGGCGGGAGGACCTACGAGCAGTACTTC.

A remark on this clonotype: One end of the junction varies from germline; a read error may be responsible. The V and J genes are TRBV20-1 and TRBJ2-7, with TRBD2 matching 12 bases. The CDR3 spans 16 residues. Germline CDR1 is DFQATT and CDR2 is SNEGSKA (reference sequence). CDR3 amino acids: CSARDLAGGLPYEQCF. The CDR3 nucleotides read TGCAGTGCTAGAGATCTAGCGGGAGGGTTGCCCTACGAGCAGTGCTTC.

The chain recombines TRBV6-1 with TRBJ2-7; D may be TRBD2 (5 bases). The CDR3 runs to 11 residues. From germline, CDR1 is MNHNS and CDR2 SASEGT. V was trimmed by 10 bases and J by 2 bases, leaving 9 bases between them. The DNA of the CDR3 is TGTGCCACGGAGGTTGCCTACGAGCAGTACTTC. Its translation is CATEVAYEQYF.

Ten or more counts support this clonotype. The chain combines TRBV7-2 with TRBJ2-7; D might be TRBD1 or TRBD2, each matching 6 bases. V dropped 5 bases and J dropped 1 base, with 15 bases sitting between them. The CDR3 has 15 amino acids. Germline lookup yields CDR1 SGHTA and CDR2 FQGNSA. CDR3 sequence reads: CASSPQAGTSYEQYF. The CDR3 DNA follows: TGTGCCAGCAGCCCACAGGCGGGGACATCCTACGAGCAGTACTTC.

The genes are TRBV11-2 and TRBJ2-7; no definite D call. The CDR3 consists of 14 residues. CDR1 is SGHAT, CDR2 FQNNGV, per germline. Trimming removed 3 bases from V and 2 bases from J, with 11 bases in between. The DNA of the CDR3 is TGTGCCAGCAGCTTCGTAGTGGGGACCTACGAGCAGTACTTC. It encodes CASSFVVGTYEQYF.

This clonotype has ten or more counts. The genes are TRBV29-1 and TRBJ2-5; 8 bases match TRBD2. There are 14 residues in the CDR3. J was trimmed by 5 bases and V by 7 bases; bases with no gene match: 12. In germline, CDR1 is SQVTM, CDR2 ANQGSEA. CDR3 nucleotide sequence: TGCAGCGCTAAGTGGGCTAGCGGGCAGGAGACCCAGTACTTC. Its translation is CSAKWASGQETQYF.

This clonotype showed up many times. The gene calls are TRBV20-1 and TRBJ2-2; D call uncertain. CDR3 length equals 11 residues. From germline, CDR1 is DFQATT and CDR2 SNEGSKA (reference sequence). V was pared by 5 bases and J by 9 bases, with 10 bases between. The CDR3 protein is CSADVDRELFF. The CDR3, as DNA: TGCAGTGCTGACGTAGACCGGGAGCTGTTTTTT.

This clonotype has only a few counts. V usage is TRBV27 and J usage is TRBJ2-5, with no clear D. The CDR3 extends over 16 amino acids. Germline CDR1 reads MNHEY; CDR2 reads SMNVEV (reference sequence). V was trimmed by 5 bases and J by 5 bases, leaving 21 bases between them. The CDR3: CASSPLVTGPRETQYF. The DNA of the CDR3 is TGTGCCAGCAGTCCCCTCGTGACGGGCCCCCGGGAGACCCAGTACTTC.